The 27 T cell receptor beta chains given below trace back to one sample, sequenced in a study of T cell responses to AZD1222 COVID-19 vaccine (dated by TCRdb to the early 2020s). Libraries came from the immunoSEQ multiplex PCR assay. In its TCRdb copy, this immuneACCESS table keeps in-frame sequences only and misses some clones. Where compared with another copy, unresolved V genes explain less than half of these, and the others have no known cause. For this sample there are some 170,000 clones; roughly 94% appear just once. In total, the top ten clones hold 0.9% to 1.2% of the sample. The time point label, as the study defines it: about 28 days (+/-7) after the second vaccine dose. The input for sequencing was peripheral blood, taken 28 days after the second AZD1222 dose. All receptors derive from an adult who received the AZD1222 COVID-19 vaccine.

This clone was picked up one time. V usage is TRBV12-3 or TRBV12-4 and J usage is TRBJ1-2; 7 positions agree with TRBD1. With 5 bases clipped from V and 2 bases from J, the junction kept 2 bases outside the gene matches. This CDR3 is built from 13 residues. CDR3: CASSRTGNYGYTF. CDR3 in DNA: TGTGCCAGCAGTCGGACAGGAAACTATGGCTACACCTTC.

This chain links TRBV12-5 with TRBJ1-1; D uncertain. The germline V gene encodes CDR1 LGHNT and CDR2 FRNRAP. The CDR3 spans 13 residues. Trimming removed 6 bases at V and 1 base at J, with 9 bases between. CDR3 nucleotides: TGTGCTAGTGGCCTGGGGTGGAACACTGAAGCTTTCTTT. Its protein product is CASGLGWNTEAFF.

The CDR3 DNA reads TGTGCCATTGGACAAGGAAAACAGGGTGAGCAGTTCTTC. The encoded protein is CAIGQGKQGEQFF. This chain links TRBV10-3 with TRBJ2-1; D perhaps matches TRBD1 (6 bases). Trimming removed 9 bases from V and 9 bases from J, with 18 bases in between. CDR3 length: 13 amino acids. Germline lookup yields CDR1 ENHRY and CDR2 SYGVKD.

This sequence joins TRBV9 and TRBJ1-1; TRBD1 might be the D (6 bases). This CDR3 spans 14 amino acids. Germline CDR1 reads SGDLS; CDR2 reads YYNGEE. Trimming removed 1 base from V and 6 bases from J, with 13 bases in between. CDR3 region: CASSVTQGSAEAFF. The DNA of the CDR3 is TGTGCCAGCAGCGTAACGCAGGGGAGTGCTGAAGCTTTCTTT.

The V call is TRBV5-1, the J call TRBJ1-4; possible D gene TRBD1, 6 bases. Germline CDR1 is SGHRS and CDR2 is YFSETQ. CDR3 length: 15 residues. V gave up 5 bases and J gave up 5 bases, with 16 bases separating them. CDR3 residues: CASRQGGLSNEKLFF. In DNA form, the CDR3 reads TGCGCCAGCAGGCAAGGGGGGCTTTCAAATGAAAAACTGTTTTTT.

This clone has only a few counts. CDR3 DNA: TGTGCCAGCAGTCCGGGACAGCTGTGGGAAAAACTGTTTTTT. Its translation: CASSPGQLWEKLFF. The chain carries TRBV27 and TRBJ1-4; 7 bases map to TRBD1. Trimming took 5 bases from V and 8 from J; bases not matched to a gene: 8. Germline assignment: CDR1 MNHEY and CDR2 SMNVEV (reference sequence). This CDR3 contains 14 residues.

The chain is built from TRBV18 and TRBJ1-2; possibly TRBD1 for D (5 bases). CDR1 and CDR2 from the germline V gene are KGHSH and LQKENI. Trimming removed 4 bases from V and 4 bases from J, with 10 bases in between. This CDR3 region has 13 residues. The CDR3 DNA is TGTGCCAGCTCACTGGGACCATCCTATGGCTACACCTTC. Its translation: CASSLGPSYGYTF.

Written as DNA, the CDR3 is TGCGCCAGCAGCTCAGAGGGTTTGAACACTGAAGCTTTCTTT. This sequence encodes CASSSEGLNTEAFF. J is TRBJ1-1 and V is TRBV5-1; the D is unclear. Trimming shortened V by 3 bases and J by 0 bases, and 9 bases separated the two germline ends. The CDR3 is made up of 14 amino acids. Germline-derived CDR1 and CDR2 are SGHRS and YFSETQ.

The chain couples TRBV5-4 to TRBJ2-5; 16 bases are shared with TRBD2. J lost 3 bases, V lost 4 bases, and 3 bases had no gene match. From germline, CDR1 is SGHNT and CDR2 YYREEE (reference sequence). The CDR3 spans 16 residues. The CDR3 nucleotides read TGTGCCAGCAGCCAGGGGACTAGCGGGGGGGAAGAGACCCAGTACTTC. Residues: CASSQGTSGGEETQYF.

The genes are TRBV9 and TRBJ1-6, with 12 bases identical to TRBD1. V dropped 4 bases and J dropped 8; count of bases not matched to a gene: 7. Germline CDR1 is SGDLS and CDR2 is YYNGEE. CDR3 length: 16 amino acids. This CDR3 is CASSSGTGGAYSPLHF. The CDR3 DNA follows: TGTGCCAGCAGCTCAGGGACAGGGGGCGCTTATTCACCCCTCCACTTT.

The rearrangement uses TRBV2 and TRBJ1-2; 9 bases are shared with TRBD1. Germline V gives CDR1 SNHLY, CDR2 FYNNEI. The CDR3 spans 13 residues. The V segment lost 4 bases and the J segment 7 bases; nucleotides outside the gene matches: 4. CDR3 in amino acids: CASSAGTGPGYTF. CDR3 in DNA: TGTGCCAGCAGTGCGGGGACAGGGCCTGGCTACACCTTC.

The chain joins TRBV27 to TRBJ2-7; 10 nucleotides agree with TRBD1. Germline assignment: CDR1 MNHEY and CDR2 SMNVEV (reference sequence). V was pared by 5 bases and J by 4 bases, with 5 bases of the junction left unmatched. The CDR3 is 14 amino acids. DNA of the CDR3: TGTGCCAGCAGTCGAGGACAGGGGGATTACGAGCAGTACTTC. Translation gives CASSRGQGDYEQYF.

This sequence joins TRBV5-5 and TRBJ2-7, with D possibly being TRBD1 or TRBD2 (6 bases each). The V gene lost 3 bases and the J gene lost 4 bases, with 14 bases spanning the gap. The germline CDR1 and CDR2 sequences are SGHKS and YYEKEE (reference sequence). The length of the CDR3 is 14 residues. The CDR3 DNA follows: TGTGCCAGCAGCTCTTGGGGGGCGCAATACGAGCAGTACTTC. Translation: CASSSWGAQYEQYF.

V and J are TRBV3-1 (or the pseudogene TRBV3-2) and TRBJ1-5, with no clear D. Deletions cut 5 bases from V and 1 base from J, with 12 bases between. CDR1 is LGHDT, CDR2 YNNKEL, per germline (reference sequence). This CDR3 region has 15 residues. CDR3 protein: CASSWGGGSNQPQHF. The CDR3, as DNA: TGTGCCAGCAGCTGGGGAGGAGGGAGCAATCAGCCCCAGCATTTT.

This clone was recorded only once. The CDR3 DNA reads as TGTGCCAGCAGCCACAGGGCCTTGCGACCTGAAGCTTTCTTT. Translation: CASSHRALRPEAFF. The J gene is TRBJ1-1, the V gene TRBV3-1 (or the pseudogene TRBV3-2); a weak D match, TRBD1 (5 bases). Germline CDR1 is LGHDT and CDR2 is YNNKEL (reference sequence). Trimming took off 3 bases at V and 6 bases at J, with 14 bases between the two ends. CDR3 size: 14 residues.

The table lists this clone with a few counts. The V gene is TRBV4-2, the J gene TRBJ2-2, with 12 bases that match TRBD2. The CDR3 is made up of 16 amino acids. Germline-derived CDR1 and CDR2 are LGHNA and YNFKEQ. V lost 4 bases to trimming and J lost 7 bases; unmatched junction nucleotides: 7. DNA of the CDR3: TGTGCCAGCAGCCCAAGCACTAGCGGGGGGATCGGGGAGCTGTTTTTT. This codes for CASSPSTSGGIGELFF.

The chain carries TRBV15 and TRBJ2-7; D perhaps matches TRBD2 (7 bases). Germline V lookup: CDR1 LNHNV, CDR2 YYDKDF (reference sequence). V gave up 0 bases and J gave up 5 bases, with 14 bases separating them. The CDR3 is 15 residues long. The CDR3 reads CATSRDKVRGHEQYF. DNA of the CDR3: TGTGCCACCAGCAGAGATAAGGTGCGGGGGCACGAGCAGTACTTC. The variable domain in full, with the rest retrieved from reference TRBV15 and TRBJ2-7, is DAMVIQNPRYQVTQFGKPVTLSCSQTLNHNVMYWYQQKSSQAPKLLFHYYDKDFNNEADTPDNFQSRRPNTSFCFLDIRSPGLGDTAMYLCATSRDKVRGHEQYFGPGTRLTVT.

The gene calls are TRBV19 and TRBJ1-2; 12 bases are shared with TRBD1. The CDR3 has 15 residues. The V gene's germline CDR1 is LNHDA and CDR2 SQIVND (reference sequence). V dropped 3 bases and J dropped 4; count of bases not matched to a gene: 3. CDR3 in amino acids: CASSMRGQGAYGYTF. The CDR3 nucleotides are TGTGCCAGTAGTATGAGGGGACAGGGGGCCTATGGCTACACCTTC.

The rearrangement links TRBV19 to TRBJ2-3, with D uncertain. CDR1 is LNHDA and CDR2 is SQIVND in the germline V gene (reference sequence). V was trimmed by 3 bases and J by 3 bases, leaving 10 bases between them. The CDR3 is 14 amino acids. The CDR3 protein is CASSMGAGTDTQYF. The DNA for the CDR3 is TGTGCCAGTAGTATGGGTGCAGGAACAGATACGCAGTATTTT.

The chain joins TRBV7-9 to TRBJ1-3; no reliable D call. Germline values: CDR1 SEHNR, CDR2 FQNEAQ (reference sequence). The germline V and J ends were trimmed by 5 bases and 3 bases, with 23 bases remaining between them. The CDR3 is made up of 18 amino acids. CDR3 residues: CASSPTSFGATFGNTIYF. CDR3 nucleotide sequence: TGTGCCAGCAGCCCCACCTCCTTTGGCGCAACCTTTGGAAACACCATATATTTT.

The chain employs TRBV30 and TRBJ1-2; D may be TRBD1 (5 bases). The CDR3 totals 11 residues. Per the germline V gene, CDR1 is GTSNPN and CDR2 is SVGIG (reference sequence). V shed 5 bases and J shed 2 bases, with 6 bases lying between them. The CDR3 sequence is CAWDRNYGYTF. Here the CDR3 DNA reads TGTGCCTGGGACAGAAACTATGGCTACACCTTC. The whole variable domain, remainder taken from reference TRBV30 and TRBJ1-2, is SQTIHQWPATLVQPVGSPLSLECTVEGTSNPNLYWYRQAAGRGLQLLFYSVGIGQISSEVPQNLSASRPQDRQFILSSKKLLLSDSGFYLCAWDRNYGYTFGSGTRLTVV.

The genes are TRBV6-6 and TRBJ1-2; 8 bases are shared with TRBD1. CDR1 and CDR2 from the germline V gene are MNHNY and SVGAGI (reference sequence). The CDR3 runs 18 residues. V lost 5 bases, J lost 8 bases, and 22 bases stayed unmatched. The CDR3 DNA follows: TGTGCCAGCAGTCCAGGGAGGACAGGGTCTATTGAAAGCGGCGGCTACACCTTC. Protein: CASSPGRTGSIESGGYTF.

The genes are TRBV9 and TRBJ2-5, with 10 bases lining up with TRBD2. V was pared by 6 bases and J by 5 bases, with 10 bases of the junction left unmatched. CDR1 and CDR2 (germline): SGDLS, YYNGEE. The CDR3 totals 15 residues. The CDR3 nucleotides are TGTGCCAGCACCAGAGGCGGGACTAGCGAGGAGACCCAGTACTTC. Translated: CASTRGGTSEETQYF. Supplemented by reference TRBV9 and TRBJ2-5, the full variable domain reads DSGVTQTPKHLITATGQRVTLRCSPRSGDLSVYWYQQSLDQGLQFLIQYYNGEERAKGNILERFSAQQFPDLHSELNLSSLELGDSALYFCASTRGGTSEETQYFGPGTRLLVL.

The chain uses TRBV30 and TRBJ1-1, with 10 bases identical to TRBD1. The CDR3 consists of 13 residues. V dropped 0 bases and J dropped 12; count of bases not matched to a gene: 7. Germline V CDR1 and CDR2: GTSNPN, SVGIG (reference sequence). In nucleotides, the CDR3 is TGTGCCTGGAGTGTACTTCGACAGGGGGCCCCTTTCTTT. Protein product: CAWSVLRQGAPFF.

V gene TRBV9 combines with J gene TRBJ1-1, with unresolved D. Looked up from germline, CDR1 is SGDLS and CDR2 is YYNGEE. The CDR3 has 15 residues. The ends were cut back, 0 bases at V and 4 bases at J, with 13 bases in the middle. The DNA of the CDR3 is TGTGCCAGCAGCGTAGATGCGAAGGGAACCACTGAAGCTTTCTTT. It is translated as CASSVDAKGTTEAFF.

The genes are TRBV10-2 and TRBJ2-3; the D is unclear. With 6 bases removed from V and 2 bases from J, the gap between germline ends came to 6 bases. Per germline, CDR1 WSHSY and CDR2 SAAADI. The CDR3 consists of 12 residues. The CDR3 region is CASSLTTDTQYF. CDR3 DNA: TGCGCCAGCAGCCTAACCACAGATACGCAGTATTTT.

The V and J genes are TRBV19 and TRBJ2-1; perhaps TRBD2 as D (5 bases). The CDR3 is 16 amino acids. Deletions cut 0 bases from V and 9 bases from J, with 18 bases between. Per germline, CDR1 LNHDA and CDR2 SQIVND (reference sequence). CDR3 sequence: CASSIDGGFGVLEQFF. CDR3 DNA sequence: TGTGCCAGTAGTATAGATGGAGGCTTCGGGGTTCTTGAGCAGTTCTTC.